This T cell receptor (beta chain) originates from a study of CD8 T cells in ankylosing spondylitis. Study results and limitations: One TCR beta motif, made up of eight highly homologous variants, appeared characteristic of ankylosing spondylitis blood. As reported, disease-linked clones showed significant enrichment in matched ankylosing spondylitis synovial fluid.

MiXCR was run by TCRdb on the 5' RACE reads, yielding one entry per CDR3 protein. This table has about 460,000 distinct CDR3 sequences, about 5% appearing once. In its sample, this clonotype was seen many times. The antigen is undetermined. CDR3 length: 14 residues. The junction had 8 bases not matched to a gene; V was cut back by 4 bases and J by 9 bases. Germline assignment: CDR1 SGHVS and CDR2 FQNEAQ. The TCR sequence derives from a male donor with ankylosing spondylitis. The chain recombines TRBV7-8 with TRBJ1-5, with TRBD1 identical over 8 bases. Sequenced input: blood, either unsorted or a sorted T cell fraction (not recorded which). In DNA form, the CDR3 reads TGTGCCAGCAGCTCCGACAGGGGAGCATGGCCCCAGCATTTT. This codes for CASSSDRGAWPQHF.